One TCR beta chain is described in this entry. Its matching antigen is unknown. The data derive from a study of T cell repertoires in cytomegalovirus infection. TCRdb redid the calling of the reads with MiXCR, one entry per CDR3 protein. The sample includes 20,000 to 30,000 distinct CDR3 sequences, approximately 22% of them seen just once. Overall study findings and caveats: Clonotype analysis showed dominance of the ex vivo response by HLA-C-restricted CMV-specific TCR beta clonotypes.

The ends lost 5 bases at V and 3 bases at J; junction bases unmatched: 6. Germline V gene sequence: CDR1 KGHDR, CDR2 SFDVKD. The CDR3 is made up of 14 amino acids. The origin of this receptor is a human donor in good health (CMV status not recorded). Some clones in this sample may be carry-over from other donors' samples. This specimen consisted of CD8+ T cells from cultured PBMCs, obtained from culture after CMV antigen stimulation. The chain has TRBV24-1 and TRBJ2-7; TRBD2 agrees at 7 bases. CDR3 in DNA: TGTGCCACCAGTGGACGCGGGGGAGGCTACGAGCAGTACTTC. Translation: CATSGRGGGYEQYF.